Listed below are T cell receptor beta chains from one sample, sequenced in a study of vaccination and CD4 T cells after COVID-19. TCRdb analysed the PCR reads with MiXCR anew, one entry per CDR3 protein. The data contain about 14,000 distinct CDR3 sequences, over 25% of them singletons. What these receptors recognize is not known. The sequencing input was cultured CD4+ T cells from blood. Receptor source: a human donor with COVID-19. Each CDR3 is given with its conserved first and last residue. Each record gives: V gene, D gene, clone size, J gene, CDR3 protein, CDR3 DNA. The D gene is left open where the match is weak. Not all rows give a size; the values are once, few, many and, for expanded clones, a class.

V: TRBV19
D: -
size: few
J: TRBJ1-1
CDR3: CASSMMAGARNTEAFF
DNA: TGTGCCAGTAGTATGATGGCAGGAGCCCGGAACACTGAAGCTTTCTTT

V: TRBV7-3
D: TRBD1
size: hyperexpanded
J: TRBJ1-2
CDR3: CASSEQGGYGYTF
DNA: TGTGCCAGCAGCGAGCAGGGGGGCTATGGCTACACCTTC

V: TRBV5-1
D: -
size: -
J: TRBJ2-2
CDR3: CASTMTGLNTGELFF
DNA: TGCGCCAGCACCATGACAGGCCTGAACACCGGGGAGCTGTTTTTT

V: TRBV7-6
D: TRBD1
size: few
J: TRBJ2-2
CDR3: CASSLLPGQGFGELFF
DNA: TGTGCCAGCAGCTTACTTCCGGGACAGGGGTTCGGGGAGCTGTTTTTT

V: TRBV6-2/TRBV6-3
D: -
size: few
J: TRBJ2-5
CDR3: CASSLLRETQYF
DNA: TGTGCCAGCAGTCTCCTCCGGGAGACCCAGTACTTC

V: TRBV14
D: TRBD2
size: -
J: TRBJ2-2
CDR3: CASSQVASGVTGELFF
DNA: TGTGCCAGCAGCCAAGTTGCTAGCGGGGTAACCGGGGAGCTGTTTTTT

V: TRBV6-2/TRBV6-3
D: TRBD1
size: -
J: TRBJ1-5
CDR3: CASSYYLQGPRNQPQHF
DNA: TGTGCCAGCAGTTATTACCTACAGGGGCCTCGCAATCAGCCCCAGCATTTT

V: TRBV10-3
D: TRBD2
size: few
J: TRBJ2-3
CDR3: CAIAETAGGPASDTQYF
DNA: TGTGCCATCGCGGAGACGGCGGGGGGCCCAGCCTCAGATACGCAGTATTTT

V: TRBV14
D: -
size: -
J: TRBJ1-1
CDR3: CASSQEGGGWNEAFF
DNA: TGTGCCAGCAGCCAAGAGGGCGGCGGGTGGAATGAAGCTTTCTTT

V: TRBV7-9
D: TRBD1
size: -
J: TRBJ2-5
CDR3: CASSRDRGSETQYF
DNA: TGTGCCAGCAGCAGGGACAGGGGGTCAGAGACCCAGTACTTC

V: TRBV24-1
D: -
size: -
J: TRBJ2-3
CDR3: CATSEGIYGGTDMQYF
DNA: TGTGCCACCAGTGAAGGAATTTATGGGGGCACAGATATGCAGTATTTT

V: TRBV5-1
D: TRBD1
size: few
J: TRBJ2-5
CDR3: CASSLAGTGGETQYF
DNA: TGCGCCAGCAGCTTGGCCGGGACAGGGGGGGAGACCCAGTACTTC

V: TRBV11-3
D: -
size: -
J: TRBJ2-3
CDR3: CASSTRDGTDTQYF
DNA: TGTGCCAGCAGCACCCGGGACGGCACAGATACGCAGTATTTT

V: TRBV7-2
D: TRBD1
size: -
J: TRBJ1-2
CDR3: CASSYGQGSIYGYTF
DNA: TGTGCCAGCAGCTATGGACAGGGGAGTATCTATGGCTACACCTTC

V: TRBV12-3/TRBV12-4
D: -
size: -
J: TRBJ1-2
CDR3: CASQGINYGYTF
DNA: TGTGCCAGCCAGGGGATTAACTATGGCTACACCTTC

V: TRBV19
D: -
size: -
J: TRBJ1-3
CDR3: CASSGQLSSGNTIYF
DNA: TGTGCCAGTAGCGGACAGCTCTCCTCTGGAAACACCATATATTTT

V: TRBV7-2
D: -
size: once
J: TRBJ1-1
CDR3: CASSLVSGGANTEAFF
DNA: TGTGCCAGCAGCTTAGTTAGTGGGGGAGCGAACACTGAAGCTTTCTTT

V: TRBV5-1
D: -
size: -
J: TRBJ1-6
CDR3: CASRWQPDNSPLHF
DNA: TGCGCCAGCAGGTGGCAGCCGGATAATTCACCCCTCCACTTT

V: TRBV6-1
D: -
size: once
J: TRBJ2-1
CDR3: CASSEQGIGIYNEQFF
DNA: TGTGCCAGCAGTGAACAGGGGATAGGTATTTACAATGAGCAGTTCTTC

V: TRBV15
D: -
size: medium-sized
J: TRBJ1-1
CDR3: CATSQLIMNTEAFF
DNA: TGTGCCACCAGCCAATTAATCATGAACACTGAAGCTTTCTTT

V: TRBV2
D: -
size: -
J: TRBJ1-4
CDR3: CASSEEGGGKLFF
DNA: TGTGCCAGCAGTGAGGAGGGAGGTGGGAAACTGTTTTTT

V: TRBV9
D: TRBD1
size: few
J: TRBJ1-2
CDR3: CASSPADRGQVGYTF
DNA: TGTGCCAGCAGCCCAGCGGACAGGGGGCAGGTTGGCTACACCTTC

V: TRBV2
D: TRBD1
size: -
J: TRBJ2-2
CDR3: CASRPGGAAGELFF
DNA: TGTGCCAGCAGACCAGGGGGCGCGGCCGGGGAGCTGTTTTTT

V: TRBV7-9
D: -
size: few
J: TRBJ2-4
CDR3: CASSADLQAKNIQYF
DNA: TGTGCCAGCAGCGCAGACTTACAAGCCAAAAACATTCAGTACTTC

V: TRBV11-3
D: -
size: few
J: TRBJ2-3
CDR3: CASGHRLDTQYF
DNA: TGTGCCAGCGGTCATCGGCTTGATACGCAGTATTTT

V: TRBV28
D: -
size: -
J: TRBJ1-2
CDR3: CASRRGANGYTF
DNA: TGTGCCAGCAGACGGGGGGCCAATGGCTACACCTTC

V: TRBV20-1
D: TRBD2
size: -
J: TRBJ2-3
CDR3: CSAGGGSTDTQYF
DNA: TGCAGTGCTGGGGGGGGGAGCACAGATACGCAGTATTTT

V: TRBV11-2
D: TRBD1
size: few
J: TRBJ1-2
CDR3: CASSRNGDKGAGYTF
DNA: TGTGCCAGCAGCCGAAACGGGGACAAGGGGGCTGGCTACACCTTC

V: TRBV7-6
D: -
size: few
J: TRBJ1-2
CDR3: CASSSDHEGYTF
DNA: TGTGCCAGCAGCTCGGACCACGAAGGCTACACCTTC

V: TRBV20-1
D: -
size: -
J: TRBJ1-1
CDR3: CSARGQTTNTEAFF
DNA: TGCAGTGCTAGAGGGCAGACCACGAACACTGAAGCTTTCTTT

V: TRBV20-1
D: -
size: few
J: TRBJ1-6
CDR3: CSARESSSYNSPLHF
DNA: TGCAGTGCTAGAGAATCCAGCTCCTATAATTCACCCCTCCACTTT

V: TRBV11-2
D: TRBD2
size: -
J: TRBJ2-5
CDR3: CASSRTSGGIQETQYF
DNA: TGTGCCAGCAGCAGAACTAGCGGGGGAATCCAAGAGACCCAGTACTTC

V: TRBV6-1
D: TRBD1
size: once
J: TRBJ2-4
CDR3: CASRGTGGGNIQYF
DNA: TGTGCCAGCAGAGGGACAGGGGGCGGAAACATTCAGTACTTC

V: TRBV7-2
D: TRBD1
size: -
J: TRBJ1-1
CDR3: CASSKDRGNTEAFF
DNA: TGTGCCAGCAGCAAAGACAGGGGCAACACTGAAGCTTTCTTT

V: TRBV18
D: TRBD1
size: -
J: TRBJ2-7
CDR3: CASSPTPGQNSEQYF
DNA: TGTGCCAGCTCACCGACCCCGGGACAGAATTCCGAGCAGTACTTC

V: TRBV11-2
D: -
size: -
J: TRBJ2-7
CDR3: CASSFGGGGADYEQYF
DNA: TGTGCCAGCAGCTTTGGGGGTGGGGGGGCTGACTACGAGCAGTACTTC

V: TRBV5-6
D: TRBD2
size: -
J: TRBJ2-2
CDR3: CASSRRTSGSLNTGELFF
DNA: TGTGCCAGCAGCCGGCGGACTAGCGGGTCCTTGAACACCGGGGAGCTGTTTTTT

V: TRBV20-1
D: -
size: -
J: TRBJ2-5
CDR3: CSARDPPTPPSATQYF
DNA: TGCAGTGCTAGAGATCCTCCTACACCTCCTTCCGCTACCCAGTACTTC

V: TRBV20-1
D: TRBD2
size: -
J: TRBJ2-5
CDR3: CSAELAGATQETQYF
DNA: TGCAGTGCGGAACTAGCGGGGGCGACCCAAGAGACCCAGTACTTC